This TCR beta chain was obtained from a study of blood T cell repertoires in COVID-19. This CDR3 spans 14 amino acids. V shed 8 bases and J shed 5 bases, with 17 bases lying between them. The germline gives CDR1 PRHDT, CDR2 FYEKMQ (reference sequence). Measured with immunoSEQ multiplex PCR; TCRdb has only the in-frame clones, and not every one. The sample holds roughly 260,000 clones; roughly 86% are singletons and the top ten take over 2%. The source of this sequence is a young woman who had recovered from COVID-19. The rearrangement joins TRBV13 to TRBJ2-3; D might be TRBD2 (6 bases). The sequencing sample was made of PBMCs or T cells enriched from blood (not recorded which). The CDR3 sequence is CASEVGGWRDTQYF. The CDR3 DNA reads TGTGCCAGCGAGGTCGGGGGATGGAGAGATACGCAGTATTTT.